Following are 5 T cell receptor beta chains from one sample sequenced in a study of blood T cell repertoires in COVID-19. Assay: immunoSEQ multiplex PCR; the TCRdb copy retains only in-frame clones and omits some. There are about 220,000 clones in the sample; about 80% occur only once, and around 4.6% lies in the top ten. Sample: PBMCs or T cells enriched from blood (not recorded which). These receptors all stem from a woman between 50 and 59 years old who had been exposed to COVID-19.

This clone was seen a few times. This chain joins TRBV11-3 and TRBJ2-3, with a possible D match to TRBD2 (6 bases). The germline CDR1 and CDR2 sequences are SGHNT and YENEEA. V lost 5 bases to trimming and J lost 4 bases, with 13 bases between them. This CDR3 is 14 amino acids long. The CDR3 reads CASSQGTSPDTQYF. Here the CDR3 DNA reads TGTGCCAGCAGCCAGGGTACTAGCCCAGATACGCAGTATTTT.

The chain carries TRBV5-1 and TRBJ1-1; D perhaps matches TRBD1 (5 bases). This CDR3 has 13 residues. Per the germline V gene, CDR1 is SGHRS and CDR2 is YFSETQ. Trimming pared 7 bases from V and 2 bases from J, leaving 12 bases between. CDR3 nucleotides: TGCGCCAGCGGCAGGGCGGAAAACACTGAAGCTTTCTTT. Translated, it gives CASGRAENTEAFF. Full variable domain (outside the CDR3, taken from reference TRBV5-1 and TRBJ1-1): KAGVTQTPRYLIKTRGQQVTLSCSPISGHRSVSWYQQTPGQGLQFLFEYFSETQRNKGNFPGRFSGRQFSNSRSEMNVSTLELGDSALYLCASGRAENTEAFFGQGTRLTVV.

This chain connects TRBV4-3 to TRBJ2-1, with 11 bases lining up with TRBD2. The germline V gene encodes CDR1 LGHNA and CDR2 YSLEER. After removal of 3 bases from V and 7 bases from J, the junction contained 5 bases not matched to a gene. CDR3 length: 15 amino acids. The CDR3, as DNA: TGCGCCAGCAGCCAGGAACTAGCGGGGGATAATGAGCAGTTCTTC. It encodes CASSQELAGDNEQFF.

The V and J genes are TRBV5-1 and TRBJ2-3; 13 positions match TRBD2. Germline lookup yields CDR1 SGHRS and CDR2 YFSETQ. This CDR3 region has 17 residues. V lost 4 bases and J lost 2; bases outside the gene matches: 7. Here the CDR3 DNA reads TGCGCCAGCAGCCCCGGGGGACTAGCGGGGTTCACAGATACGCAGTATTTT. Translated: CASSPGGLAGFTDTQYF.

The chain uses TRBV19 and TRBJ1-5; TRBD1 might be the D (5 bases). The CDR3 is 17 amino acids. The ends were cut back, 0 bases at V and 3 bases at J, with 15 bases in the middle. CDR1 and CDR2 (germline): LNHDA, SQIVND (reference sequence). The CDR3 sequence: CASSIDYSQVANQPQHF. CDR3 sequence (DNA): TGTGCCAGTAGTATAGATTACTCACAGGTTGCCAATCAGCCCCAGCATTTT.